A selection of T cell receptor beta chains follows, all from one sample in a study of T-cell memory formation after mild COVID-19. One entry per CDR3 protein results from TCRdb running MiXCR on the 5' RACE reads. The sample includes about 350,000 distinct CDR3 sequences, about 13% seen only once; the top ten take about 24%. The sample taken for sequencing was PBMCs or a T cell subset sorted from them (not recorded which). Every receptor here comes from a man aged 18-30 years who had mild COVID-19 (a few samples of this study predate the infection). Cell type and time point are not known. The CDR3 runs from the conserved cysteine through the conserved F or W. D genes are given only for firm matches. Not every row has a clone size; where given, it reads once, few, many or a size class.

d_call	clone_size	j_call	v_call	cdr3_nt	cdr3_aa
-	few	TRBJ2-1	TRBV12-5	TGTGCTAGTGGTCCCCCCGGGGCGGCCCGTTACAATGAGCAGTTCTTC	CASGPPGAARYNEQFF
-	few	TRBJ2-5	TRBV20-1	TGCAGCCTTCCCCGGGACGGAACACAAGAGACCCAGTACTTC	CSLPRDGTQETQYF
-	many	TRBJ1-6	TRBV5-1	TGCGCCAGCAGCTTGGTATCCTATAATTCACCCCTCCACTTT	CASSLVSYNSPLHF
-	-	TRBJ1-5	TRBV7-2	TGTGCCAGCAGCTTTAATGCGCAGCCCCAGCATTTT	CASSFNAQPQHF
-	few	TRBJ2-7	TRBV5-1	TGCGCCAGCAGCCTGGCGGGACGGTCATCGGCGCAGTACTTC	CASSLAGRSSAQYF
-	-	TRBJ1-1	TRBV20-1	TGCAGTGCTAAAGGGCCAGGGAACACTGAAGCTTTCTTT	CSAKGPGNTEAFF
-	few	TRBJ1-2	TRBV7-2	TGTGCCAGCAGCTCAGAGGCGGTAGTGTCCTATGGCTACACCTTC	CASSSEAVVSYGYTF
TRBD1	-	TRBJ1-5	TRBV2	TGTGCCAGCAGTAGGGGACAGGGGATAGGGAGCAATCAGCCCCAGCATTTT	CASSRGQGIGSNQPQHF
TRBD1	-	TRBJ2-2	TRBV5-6	TGTGCCAGCAGGCCCGGGACAGGGGACACCGGGGAGCTGTTTTTT	CASRPGTGDTGELFF
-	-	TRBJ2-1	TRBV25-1	TGTGCCAGCAGTGAATATGGGGGGGCCTATGAGCAGTTCTTC	CASSEYGGAYEQFF
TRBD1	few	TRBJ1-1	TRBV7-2	TGTGCCAGCAGCCCGCCGACAGGGCTTAACACTGAAGCTTTCTTT	CASSPPTGLNTEAFF
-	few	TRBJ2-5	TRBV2	TGTGCCAGCAGTGAAGCGCTTTTCCAAGAGACCCAGTACTTC	CASSEALFQETQYF
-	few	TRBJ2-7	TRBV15	TGTGCCACCAGCAGAGATAGCAACAGGGTGCGGTTCTACGAGCAGTACTTC	CATSRDSNRVRFYEQYF
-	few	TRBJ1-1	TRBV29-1	TGCAGCGTTGAGGCAGGGTTGGACACTGAAGCTTTCTTT	CSVEAGLDTEAFF
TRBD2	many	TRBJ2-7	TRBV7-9	TGTGCCAGCAGCGGGGGACTAGCGCTCTACGAGCAGTACTTC	CASSGGLALYEQYF
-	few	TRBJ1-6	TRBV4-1	TGCGCCAGCAGCCCCCACCCCGGGACGGGAAATTCACCCCTCCACTTT	CASSPHPGTGNSPLHF
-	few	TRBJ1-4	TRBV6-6	TGTGCCAGCAGTTTCAGGGGCCCTAATGAAAAACTGTTTTTT	CASSFRGPNEKLFF
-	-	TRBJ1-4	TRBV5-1	TGCGCCAGCAGCTTGGCCAACAAGGCCGGTGAAAAACTGTTTTTT	CASSLANKAGEKLFF
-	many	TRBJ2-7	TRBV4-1	TGCGCCAGCAGCCAAGTGTACAGCTCCTACGAGCAGTACTTC	CASSQVYSSYEQYF
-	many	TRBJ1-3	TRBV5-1	TGCGCCAGCAGCGAGACTGTCTCTGGAAACACCATATATTTT	CASSETVSGNTIYF
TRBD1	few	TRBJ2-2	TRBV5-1	TGCGCCAGCAGCTCCGGGACAGGGGAGACCGGGGAGCTGTTTTTT	CASSSGTGETGELFF
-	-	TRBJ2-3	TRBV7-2	TGTGCCAGCAGCCGTCGGTCGAGTGCGCAGTATTTT	CASSRRSSAQYF
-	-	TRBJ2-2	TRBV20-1	TGCAGTGCCAAAAACCCCCTAAACACCGGGGAGCTGTTTTTT	CSAKNPLNTGELFF
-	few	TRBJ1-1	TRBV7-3	TGTGCCAGCAGCCCGCGGGGGGGCCCTCTTGGGAACACTGAAGCTTTCTTT	CASSPRGGPLGNTEAFF
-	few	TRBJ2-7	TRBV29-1	TGCAGCGTTGAACGGTCAGGCAAGCAGTACTTC	CSVERSGKQYF
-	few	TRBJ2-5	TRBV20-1	TGCAGTGCCAGTGAGGGGATACAAGAGACCCAGTACTTC	CSASEGIQETQYF
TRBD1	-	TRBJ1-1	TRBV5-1	TGCGCCAGCAGCTTGACACCAGGGGGGATGAACACTGAAGCTTTCTTT	CASSLTPGGMNTEAFF
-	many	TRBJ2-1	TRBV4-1	TGCGCCAGCAGCCAAGTTTTAGACAATGAGCAGTTCTTC	CASSQVLDNEQFF
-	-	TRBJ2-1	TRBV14	TGTGCCAGCAGCCAGCTGGAGGGTGAGCAGTTCTTC	CASSQLEGEQFF
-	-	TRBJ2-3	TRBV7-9	TGTGCCAGCAGCTTAGAGGGGGTGTCGCAGTATTTT	CASSLEGVSQYF